The next 24 T cell receptor beta chains were all read from a single sample in a study of blood T cell repertoires in COVID-19. Sequencing was performed with immunoSEQ multiplex PCR; in TCRdb, only in-frame clones are kept and a portion is missing. The table has 150,000 to 200,000 clones, roughly 79% seen once; the top ten hold 15% to 20%. Sequenced material: peripheral blood. The receptors originated from a man in his 60s with active or convalescent COVID-19.

The J gene is TRBJ2-2, the V gene TRBV25-1; D remains ambiguous. Deletions cut 7 bases from V and 2 bases from J, with 8 bases between. Germline V lookup: CDR1 MGHDK, CDR2 SYGVNS. The CDR3 runs to 13 residues. CDR3 sequence: CASTTPNTGELFF. For the CDR3, the DNA is TGTGCCAGCACGACACCCAACACCGGGGAGCTGTTTTTT.

The J gene is TRBJ1-5, the V gene TRBV10-3; 9 positions agree with TRBD1. CDR1 and CDR2 from the germline V gene are ENHRY and SYGVKD. CDR3 size: 15 residues. Germline trimming cut 5 bases from V and 4 bases from J; bases unmatched to any gene: 6. CDR3 residues: CAISSDRGGNQPQHF. The CDR3 DNA is TGTGCCATCAGTTCGGACAGGGGAGGTAATCAGCCCCAGCATTTT.

The V call is TRBV7-2, the J call TRBJ2-1, with 10 positions matching TRBD2. V lost 0 bases, J lost 9 bases, and 11 bases stayed unmatched. The germline gives CDR1 SGHTA, CDR2 FQGNSA. The CDR3 loop spans 17 amino acids. The CDR3: CASSLAPLAGEGGEQFF. The CDR3 DNA reads as TGTGCCAGCAGCTTAGCTCCCCTAGCGGGAGAGGGAGGTGAGCAGTTCTTC.

The chain joins TRBV10-3 to TRBJ1-1, with a possible D match to TRBD1 (6 bases). The CDR3 runs 14 residues. Germline values: CDR1 ENHRY, CDR2 SYGVKD. Trimming removed 7 bases from V and 2 bases from J, with 14 bases in between. This CDR3 is CAIKGLQGNTEAFF. The DNA for the CDR3 is TGTGCCATCAAAGGGTTACAGGGTAACACTGAAGCTTTCTTT.

The chain carries TRBV3-1 (or the pseudogene TRBV3-2) and TRBJ2-3; 7 bases match TRBD2. The CDR3 has 15 residues. Germline V gives CDR1 LGHDT, CDR2 YNNKEL (reference sequence). J lost 0 bases, V lost 2 bases, and 2 bases had no gene match. The CDR3 coding sequence is TGTGCCAGCAGCCAAACTAGCGAGAGCACAGATACGCAGTATTTT. Translating gives CASSQTSESTDTQYF.

This chain uses TRBV5-1 with TRBJ1-3, with D tentatively TRBD1 (5 bases). The germline V gene encodes CDR1 SGHRS and CDR2 YFSETQ. V was pared by 4 bases and J by 2 bases, with 25 bases between. This CDR3 has 19 residues. The CDR3 loop reads CASSASLGTLPFAGNTIYF. The CDR3 DNA reads TGCGCCAGCAGCGCCTCTCTAGGGACTTTACCTTTCGCTGGAAACACCATATATTTT.

The chain has TRBV9 and TRBJ2-3; 11 bases match TRBD2. This CDR3 has 17 residues. Germline values: CDR1 SGDLS, CDR2 YYNGEE. J lost 9 bases, V lost 2 bases, and 14 bases had no gene match. In DNA form, the CDR3 reads TGTGCCAGCAGCGTCGGACTAGCGGGCGTGGGGGGCGACACGCAGTATTTT. The encoded protein is CASSVGLAGVGGDTQYF.

Comment on this clone: At the DNA level, this CDR3 is encoded by other sequences in the same sample as well. V gene TRBV7-9 combines with J gene TRBJ2-7; unclear D gene. The ends were cut back, 3 bases at V and 6 bases at J, with 6 bases in the middle. Germline-derived CDR1 and CDR2 are SEHNR and FQNEAQ (reference sequence). The CDR3 has 11 residues. The CDR3 DNA follows: TGTGCCAGCAGCTTTACTGGCGAGCAGTACTTC. Its translation is CASSFTGEQYF.

The chain couples TRBV5-4 to TRBJ2-4; D may be TRBD1 (6 bases). CDR1 and CDR2 (germline): SGHNT, YYREEE (reference sequence). This CDR3 contains 15 residues. V gave up 0 bases and J gave up 8 bases, with 15 bases separating them. CDR3 sequence reads: CASSLGNTGTDIQYF. For the CDR3, the DNA is TGTGCCAGCAGCTTGGGAAATACAGGGACGGACATTCAGTACTTC.

This clone came up a few times. This chain links TRBV28 with TRBJ2-5; 10 positions agree with TRBD1. Germline assignment: CDR1 MDHEN and CDR2 SYDVKM. This CDR3 is 16 amino acids long. The trim removed 5 bases at V and 5 bases at J, leaving 11 bases unmatched. CDR3 nucleotide sequence: TGTGCCAGCAGTCCAACCTTGACAGGGGGCTTGGAGACCCAGTACTTC. It specifies CASSPTLTGGLETQYF.

V gene TRBV29-1 combines with J gene TRBJ1-1, with TRBD1 identical over 10 bases. The CDR3 length is 13 residues. Trimming cost V 7 bases and J 1 base; bases outside gene matches: 3. CDR1 SQVTM and CDR2 ANQGSEA come from the germline V gene. Written as DNA, the CDR3 is TGCAGCGGGTGGACAGGGGGGAACACTGAAGCTTTCTTT. Translation gives CSGWTGGNTEAFF.

The chain employs TRBV28 and TRBJ1-2, with 7 positions matching TRBD1. The CDR3 is 15 residues long. Germline V CDR1 and CDR2: MDHEN, SYDVKM. Trimming removed 2 bases from V and 4 bases from J; junction bases left unmatched: 7. CDR3 bases: TGTGCCAGCAGTTTAAAGGGGGCGCTTATCTATGGCTACACCTTC. Translated: CASSLKGALIYGYTF.

The V and J genes are TRBV24-1 and TRBJ1-5; tentatively, D is TRBD1 (5 bases). The CDR3 has 12 amino acids. Trimming removed 11 bases at V and 1 base at J, with 8 bases between. The germline V gene encodes CDR1 KGHDR and CDR2 SFDVKD. CDR3 coding DNA: TGTGCCATCCAGGGCAGCAATCAGCCCCAGCATTTT. Translated, it gives CAIQGSNQPQHF.

The chain couples TRBV6-2 or TRBV6-3 to TRBJ1-2; D possibly corresponds to TRBD1 (5 bases). The CDR3 is made up of 13 amino acids. Germline V CDR1 and CDR2: MNHEY, SVGEGT. V lost 4 bases to trimming and J lost 3 bases, with 9 bases between them. As DNA, the CDR3 is TGTGCCAGCAGTTCCGGGGGAGACTATGGCTACACCTTC. This codes for CASSSGGDYGYTF.

J is TRBJ2-6 and V is TRBV7-6; D perhaps matches TRBD2 (5 bases). Per germline, CDR1 SGHVS and CDR2 FNYEAQ. The CDR3 totals 18 residues. V was pared by 1 base and J by 2 bases, with 15 bases between. CDR3 bases: TGTGCCAGCAGCTTAGTGCCAGCCCCCGGGGCTGGGGCCAACGTCCTGACTTTC. Translated, it gives CASSLVPAPGAGANVLTF. Looking up the rest from reference TRBV7-6 and TRBJ2-6 gives the full variable domain: GAGVSQSPRYKVTKRGQDVALRCDPISGHVSLYWYRQALGQGPEFLTYFNYEAQQDKSGLPNDRFSAERPEGSISTLTIQRTEQRDSAMYRCASSLVPAPGAGANVLTFGAGSRLTVL.

This clone appeared once. The rearrangement links TRBV2 to TRBJ1-4; tentatively, D is TRBD1 (6 bases). The CDR3 contains 15 residues. Trimming removed 4 bases from V and 5 bases from J, with 14 bases in between. Germline values: CDR1 SNHLY, CDR2 FYNNEI. CDR3 residues: CASSGLRQANEKLFF. The CDR3 DNA reads as TGTGCCAGCAGTGGACTACGACAGGCGAATGAAAAACTGTTTTTT.

This clone was observed once. The chain couples TRBV5-1 to TRBJ2-1; tentatively, D is TRBD2 (5 bases). The V gene lost 0 bases and the J gene lost 9 bases, with 19 bases spanning the gap. The length of the CDR3 is 16 residues. Germline V lookup: CDR1 SGHRS, CDR2 YFSETQ. The CDR3: CASSLAPSGTNGEQFF. CDR3 nucleotides: TGCGCCAGCAGCTTGGCCCCCAGCGGTACAAACGGTGAGCAGTTCTTC.

This chain links TRBV28 with TRBJ2-2; D is perhaps TRBD1 (5 bases). This CDR3 has 15 amino acids. Germline lookup yields CDR1 MDHEN and CDR2 SYDVKM. Trimming pared 4 bases from V and 5 bases from J, leaving 14 bases between. The CDR3 region is CASSSDLHRTGELFF. The CDR3 DNA sequence: TGTGCCAGCAGTTCGGACCTACACAGGACCGGGGAGCTGTTTTTT.

V gene TRBV21-1 combines with J gene TRBJ2-1; the DNA was not compared with TRBD2, the D call given in the table. TRBV21-1 is termed a pseudogene. This CDR3 is built from 14 residues. CDR3 loop: CASSKKVPRVEQFF. The DNA of the CDR3 is TGTGCCAGCAGCAAGAAGGTCCCCCGGGTTGAGCAGTTCTTC.

Only a few counts were recorded for this clone. This chain joins TRBV15 and TRBJ2-1; TRBD2 agrees at 14 bases. The CDR3 is 20 residues long. V shed 0 bases, J shed 0 bases, and the junction held 7 bases outside the gene matches. CDR1 is LNHNV and CDR2 is YYDKDF in the germline V gene (reference sequence). The CDR3 sequence is CATSRDFRGLAGVSYNEQFF. The CDR3 DNA follows: TGTGCCACCAGCAGAGATTTCCGGGGACTAGCGGGAGTCTCCTACAATGAGCAGTTCTTC.

The chain employs TRBV7-2 and TRBJ2-7; 10 bases map to TRBD1. CDR1 SGHTA and CDR2 FQGNSA come from the germline V gene. J lost 2 bases, V lost 5 bases, and 9 bases had no gene match. CDR3 length: 16 amino acids. The CDR3 protein is CASSPGQGRLTYEQYF. CDR3 in DNA: TGTGCCAGCAGCCCGGGACAGGGGCGACTGACCTACGAGCAGTACTTC.

This chain joins TRBV6-5 and TRBJ2-1; D may be TRBD1 (6 bases). The CDR3 is 12 residues long. Trimming took off 5 bases at V and 15 bases at J, with 17 bases between the two ends. The germline V gene encodes CDR1 MNHEY and CDR2 SVGAGI. CDR3 coding DNA: TGTGCCAGCAGTCTCACAGGGTCCCTCTGGTTCTTC. Its protein is CASSLTGSLWFF.

The genes are TRBV27 and TRBJ2-5; 10 nucleotides agree with TRBD2. CDR3 length equals 14 residues. The J segment lost 5 bases and the V segment lost 6 bases, leaving 6 bases of the junction unmatched. CDR1 is MNHEY, CDR2 SMNVEV, per germline (reference sequence). The CDR3 loop is CASRELAGMETQYF. Here the CDR3 DNA reads TGTGCCAGCAGGGAACTAGCGGGAATGGAGACCCAGTACTTC.

The DNA of the CDR3 is TGTGCCAGCAGTGGCTCGGGCGGGGAGCTGTTTTTT. Its translation: CASSGSGGELFF. The chain links TRBV2 to TRBJ2-2; D uncertain. V was cut by 4 bases and J by 7 bases, with 7 bases left in between. Germline loops: CDR1 SNHLY, CDR2 FYNNEI. The CDR3 has 12 amino acids.